The 2 T cell receptor beta chains presented below share a single source sample, sequenced in a study of human T cells and chemical hapten exposure. Documented time point: patch test 1, 2 weeks after DPC sensitization. Treatment reported: therapeutic diphenylcyclopropenone sensitization with weekly scalp DPC. TCRdb redid the calling of the RACE reads with MiXCR, one entry per CDR3 protein. The sample records 300,000 to 400,000 distinct CDR3 sequences, around 7% being singletons. The sequencing used whole blood, collected in connection with sensitization to the hapten diphenylcyclopropenone (DPC). These TCRs come from a woman aged 18-29 years with alopecia areata. Some clones in this sample may be carry-over from other donors' samples.

This clonotype was seen at least ten times. The rearrangement uses TRBV6-5 and TRBJ2-7, with D tentatively TRBD1 (5 bases). CDR3 length equals 16 residues. The germline V gene encodes CDR1 MNHEY and CDR2 SVGAGI. With 0 bases removed from V and 0 bases from J, the gap between germline ends came to 12 bases. CDR3 in amino acids: CASSYSKVTVSYEQYF. The CDR3 coding sequence is TGTGCCAGCAGTTACTCGAAGGTGACAGTCTCCTACGAGCAGTACTTC.

The table lists this clonotype with a few counts. The rearrangement links TRBV20-1 to TRBJ1-1; D perhaps matches TRBD1 (5 bases). The V gene's germline CDR1 is DFQATT and CDR2 SNEGSKA (reference sequence). CDR3 size: 14 residues. Trimming removed 3 bases from V and 0 bases from J, with 11 bases in between. The CDR3 reads CSASRRGMNTEAFF. CDR3 DNA sequence: TGCAGTGCTAGCCGTCGGGGGATGAACACTGAAGCTTTCTTT.